This TCR beta chain is drawn from a study of blood T cell repertoires in COVID-19. The CDR3 is 14 residues long. Trimming cost V 1 base and J 5 bases, with 11 bases left between them. CDR1 and CDR2 from the germline V gene are LNHDA and SQIVND (reference sequence). Exposed participants came across a COVID-19 case within 2 weeks before study entry. Clones were read by immunoSEQ multiplex PCR, and TCRdb kept only the in-frame ones, dropping some. The profile shows under 300,000 clones, roughly 81% of them singletons. This clonotype was sampled from a woman in her fifties or sixties who had been exposed to COVID-19. The V and J genes are TRBV19 and TRBJ1-1; unclear D gene. Sequencing input: PBMCs or T cells enriched from blood (not recorded which). CDR3 loop: CASSIVVGRTEAFF. The CDR3 coding sequence is TGTGCCAGTAGTATAGTAGTTGGGAGGACTGAAGCTTTCTTT.